A selection of T cell receptor beta chains follows, all from one sample in a study of post-analysis software for immune sequencing data. TCRdb passed the PCR reads through MiXCR, listing each CDR3 protein once. The sample consists of 650,000 to 850,000 distinct CDR3 sequences, around 53% of them appearing once. Input material: blood. Receptors originate from a girl between 5 and 17 years old with multiple sclerosis. Both conserved end residues are part of each CDR3. A D gene is named only where the DNA matches it firmly. Where a row states a size, it is once, few, many or the class of an expanded clone; other rows omit it.

clone size	V gene	D gene	J gene	CDR3 protein	CDR3 DNA
few	TRBV20-1	-	TRBJ2-7	CSARDSTLAAYEQYF	TGCAGTGCTAGAGATTCGACCCTGGCCGCCTACGAGCAGTACTTC
-	TRBV20-1	TRBD2	TRBJ2-3	CAGLAGSTDTQYF	TGCGCGGGACTAGCGGGGAGCACAGATACGCAGTATTTT
-	TRBV12-3/TRBV12-4	-	TRBJ1-2	CASSLTFDGYTF	TGTGCCAGCAGTTTAACATTCGATGGCTACACCTTC
few	TRBV12-3/TRBV12-4	TRBD1	TRBJ2-1	CASSPPGQGRYEQFF	TGTGCCAGCAGTCCACCGGGACAGGGGCGGTACGAGCAGTTCTTC
-	TRBV7-9	TRBD1	TRBJ2-7	CASSRTPAPRGYEQYF	TGTGCCAGCAGCCGAACCCCAGCCCCCAGGGGGTACGAGCAGTACTTC
few	TRBV5-5	-	TRBJ2-5	CASSPRWPQETQYF	TGTGCCAGCAGCCCACGTTGGCCACAAGAGACCCAGTACTTC
-	TRBV5-1	-	TRBJ1-1	CASRKQGIGNTEAFF	TGCGCCAGCAGGAAACAGGGAATCGGGAACACTGAAGCTTTCTTT
few	TRBV5-5	-	TRBJ1-5	CASSLSWQRNQPQHF	TGTGCCAGCAGCTTGAGTTGGCAGCGCAATCAGCCCCAGCATTTT
-	TRBV29-1	-	TRBJ2-7	CSVAQDPPPYEQYF	TGCAGCGTTGCACAGGATCCCCCACCTTACGAGCAGTACTTC
-	TRBV20-1	-	TRBJ2-5	CSAGNLRGVETQYF	TGCAGTGCTGGCAACCTCCGGGGTGTAGAGACCCAGTACTTC
few	TRBV7-8	TRBD2	TRBJ2-1	CASSFGLATNEQFF	TGTGCCAGCAGCTTTGGACTAGCGACAAATGAGCAGTTCTTC
once	TRBV28	-	TRBJ2-7	CASSFSPGAEQYF	TGTGCCAGCAGTTTTAGTCCCGGGGCCGAGCAGTACTTC
few	TRBV29-1	-	TRBJ1-2	CSAVTGSYGYTF	TGCAGCGCCGTGACAGGTTCTTATGGCTACACCTTC
-	TRBV15	TRBD1	TRBJ2-4	CATSSVRPGQGSKNIQYF	TGTGCCACCAGCAGCGTCCGGCCGGGACAGGGCTCCAAAAACATTCAGTACTTC
few	TRBV6-6	-	TRBJ2-7	CASRDVYSYEQYF	TGTGCCAGCCGGGACGTTTACTCCTACGAGCAGTACTTC
many	TRBV9	-	TRBJ1-1	CASSVWGETEAFF	TGTGCCAGCAGCGTGTGGGGGGAGACTGAAGCTTTCTTT
-	TRBV5-1	TRBD2	TRBJ2-3	CASSLESGSFSTDTQYF	TGCGCCAGCAGCTTGGAGAGCGGGAGTTTTTCGACAGATACGCAGTATTTT
few	TRBV20-1	-	TRBJ2-3	CSATPPGSTDTQYF	TGCAGTGCCACCCCGCCGGGGAGCACAGATACGCAGTATTTT
-	TRBV27	-	TRBJ1-1	CASSYARPNTEAFF	TGTGCCAGCAGTTACGCACGCCCGAACACTGAAGCTTTCTTT
-	TRBV7-6	TRBD2	TRBJ2-1	CASSATSGRRDEQFF	TGTGCCAGCAGCGCTACTAGCGGGAGGAGGGATGAGCAGTTCTTC
-	TRBV25-1	TRBD1	TRBJ1-2	CASSEPFGTADGCTF	TGTGCCAGCAGTGAACCCTTTGGGACAGCTGATGGCTGCACCTTC
-	TRBV29-1	-	TRBJ2-7	CSVVRTVGSYEQYF	TGCAGCGTTGTTAGGACAGTGGGTTCCTACGAGCAGTACTTC
few	TRBV29-1	TRBD1	TRBJ2-5	CSVDPVAGGLETQYF	TGCAGCGTTGATCCAGTCGCAGGGGGCTTGGAGACCCAGTACTTC
-	TRBV6-1	-	TRBJ2-5	CASSPSKGGQETQYF	TGTGCCAGCAGCCCGAGCAAGGGGGGACAAGAGACCCAGTACTTC
-	TRBV4-1	TRBD1	TRBJ2-7	CASSQEGQGAHEQYF	TGCGCCAGCAGCCAAGAGGGACAGGGAGCCCACGAGCAGTACTTC
-	TRBV20-1	-	TRBJ2-1	CSARSLYASEQFF	TGCAGTGCTAGATCCTTGTATGCTAGCGAGCAGTTCTTC
-	TRBV9	TRBD2	TRBJ2-1	CASSVGLAGGPPYNEQFF	TGTGCCAGCAGCGTAGGTTTAGCGGGGGGGCCTCCGTACAATGAGCAGTTCTTC
-	TRBV12-3/TRBV12-4	-	TRBJ2-1	CASRLRARMFF	TGTGCCAGCAGGCTGCGGGCTAGAATGTTCTTC
-	TRBV3-1	-	TRBJ1-2	CASSQDRRANYGYTF	TGTGCCAGCAGCCAAGATCGCCGGGCTAACTATGGCTACACCTTC
-	TRBV6-5	-	TRBJ2-5	CATGGGGRSAQYF	TGTGCCACCGGGGGTGGCGGACGGTCGGCCCAGTACTTC
-	TRBV30	TRBD2	TRBJ2-3	CAWAAGLADTDTQYF	TGTGCCTGGGCAGCGGGACTAGCGGACACAGATACGCAGTATTTT
-	TRBV20-1	-	TRBJ2-7	CSADRTYEQYF	TGCAGTGCCGACAGAACCTACGAGCAGTACTTC
few	TRBV4-1	-	TRBJ2-5	CASSQDRKGLNPQETQYF	TGCGCCAGCAGCCAAGATCGAAAGGGCCTCAACCCCCAAGAGACCCAGTACTTC
-	TRBV6-5	-	TRBJ1-6	CASSTQSSYNSPLHF	TGTGCCAGCAGTACCCAGAGCTCCTATAATTCACCCCTCCACTTT
-	TRBV5-1	TRBD2	TRBJ2-1	CASSLASGGPRDEQFF	TGCGCCAGCAGCTTGGCTAGCGGGGGCCCAAGGGATGAGCAGTTCTTC
-	TRBV3-1	TRBD2	TRBJ2-3	CASSQGGLAGTDTQYF	TGTGCCAGCAGCCAAGGAGGACTAGCGGGCACAGATACGCAGTATTTT
many	TRBV29-1	-	TRBJ1-3	CSVGDVPFSGNTIYF	TGCAGCGTGGGGGACGTACCTTTCTCTGGAAACACCATATATTTT
-	TRBV20-1	-	TRBJ1-5	CSASDSTSNQPQHF	TGCAGTGCTTCGGACAGCACTAGCAATCAGCCCCAGCATTTT
few	TRBV7-3	-	TRBJ1-1	CASSLNPGGAEAFF	TGTGCCAGCAGCTTAAACCCCGGGGGCGCTGAAGCTTTCTTT
once	TRBV20-1	-	TRBJ2-7	CNAVRRATSYEQYF	TGCAATGCCGTGCGGCGGGCAACCTCCTACGAGCAGTACTTC
-	TRBV30	-	TRBJ1-5	CAWSATGAGQPQHF	TGTGCCTGGAGCGCCACGGGGGCTGGTCAGCCCCAGCATTTT
few	TRBV9	TRBD2	TRBJ2-3	CASSSGLAGPYTQYF	TGTGCCAGCAGCTCCGGGCTAGCGGGTCCGTATACGCAGTATTTT